One and the same sample provided the 23 T cell receptor beta chains below, sequenced in a study of blood T cell repertoires in COVID-19. TCRdb's copy holds only in-frame clones and misses some; the assay was immunoSEQ multiplex PCR. The sample gives 250,000 to 350,000 clones, more than 75% of which show up once; less than 2.5% is in the top ten. The source material was peripheral blood. Receptors originate from a woman aged 30 to 39 who had recovered from COVID-19.

This clone was observed a few times. This chain joins TRBV6-5 and TRBJ2-7; TRBD2 aligns across 10 bases. From germline, CDR1 is MNHEY and CDR2 SVGAGI. The CDR3 is made up of 15 amino acids. Trimming cost V 4 bases and J 2 bases; bases outside gene matches: 5. In DNA, the CDR3 is TGTGCCAGCAGTTCGACTAGCGGGTCCACCTACGAGCAGTACTTC. Encoded protein: CASSSTSGSTYEQYF.

This clone was seen a single time. The rearrangement joins TRBV7-6 to TRBJ1-1; the D gene is possibly TRBD1 (5 bases). The germline V gene has CDR1 SGHVS and CDR2 FNYEAQ. V was clipped by 9 bases and J by 2 bases, with 7 bases between them. The CDR3 length is 11 residues. In DNA form, the CDR3 reads TGTGCCAGTACAGGTAACACTGAAGCTTTCTTT. Its translation: CASTGNTEAFF.

This chain links TRBV10-2 with TRBJ2-3, with D maybe TRBD1 (6 bases). There are 14 residues in the CDR3. Germline CDR1 WSHSY, CDR2 SAAADI. The V end lost 4 bases, the J end lost 1 base, and 9 bases lay between the germline ends. This chain's CDR3 is CASSAQGRTDTQYF. The CDR3 coding sequence is TGCGCCAGCAGTGCACAGGGTCGCACAGATACGCAGTATTTT.

The rearrangement links TRBV7-8 to TRBJ2-7; TRBD1 might be the D (5 bases). Between the trimmed V and J ends, which lost 5 bases and 0 bases, there was a span of 14 bases. CDR3 length: 15 amino acids. Germline lookup yields CDR1 SGHVS and CDR2 FQNEAQ. The DNA for the CDR3 is TGTGCCAGCAGCCCACGACAGCGCCTCTCCTACGAGCAGTACTTC. This translates into CASSPRQRLSYEQYF.

The table lists this clone with a few counts. V usage is TRBV5-8 and J usage is TRBJ2-3, with D hard to call. Germline V lookup: CDR1 SGHTS, CDR2 YDEGEE. The CDR3 covers 12 residues. Trimming stripped 0 bases from V and 6 bases from J, with 5 bases between. The CDR3 loop is CASSLARDTQYF. The CDR3 region has the DNA TGTGCCAGCAGCTTGGCCAGGGATACGCAGTATTTT.

The V call is TRBV5-1, the J call TRBJ2-1; D possibly corresponds to TRBD2 (7 bases). The CDR3 is 14 amino acids. The germline V and J ends were trimmed by 3 bases and 5 bases, with 12 bases remaining between them. Germline CDR1 is SGHRS and CDR2 is YFSETQ. The chain's CDR3 is CASSSGGTNNEQFF. Here the CDR3 DNA reads TGCGCCAGCAGCTCCGGGGGGACAAACAATGAGCAGTTCTTC.

The V gene is TRBV9, the J gene TRBJ2-3; D may be TRBD2 (5 bases). The CDR3 sequence is 15 residues long. Germline V lookup: CDR1 SGDLS, CDR2 YYNGEE. Trimming took 0 bases from V and 3 from J, leaving 11 bases between them. The CDR3 loop reads CASSVGGSTTDTQYF. The CDR3 nucleotides read TGTGCCAGCAGCGTAGGTGGGAGTACGACAGATACGCAGTATTTT.

This sequence joins TRBV5-6 and TRBJ1-1; D gene uncertain. Per germline, CDR1 SGHDT and CDR2 YYEEEE. The germline V and J ends were trimmed by 3 bases and 8 bases, with 14 bases remaining between them. The CDR3 is 13 residues long. CDR3 bases: TGTGCCAGCAGCTCAAACCCGCTGAGAGAAGCTTTCTTT. Its translation is CASSSNPLREAFF.

CDR3 amino acids: CASSYSWARTEAFF. CDR3 coding DNA: TGTGCCAGCAGTTACTCGTGGGCTCGCACTGAAGCTTTCTTT. The rearrangement links TRBV6-2 or TRBV6-3 to TRBJ1-1, with D uncertain. Between the trimmed V and J ends, which lost 0 bases and 4 bases, there was a span of 9 bases. CDR3 length: 14 residues. Germline-derived CDR1 and CDR2 are MNHEY and SVGEGT.

Written as DNA, the CDR3 is TGCGCCAGCAGCTTGGCATTAAAACTTGGGGCCAAGGGGGTAGATGAGCAGTTCTTC. Its protein is CASSLALKLGAKGVDEQFF. This chain uses TRBV5-1 with TRBJ2-1; D may be TRBD1 (6 bases). Trimming took off 0 bases at V and 8 bases at J, with 27 bases between the two ends. CDR1 is SGHRS and CDR2 is YFSETQ in the germline V gene. The CDR3 contains 19 residues.

The chain links TRBV6-5 to TRBJ2-7; D is perhaps TRBD1 (6 bases). Germline V gene lookup returns CDR1 MNHEY and CDR2 SVGAGI. The V end was cut by 0 bases, the J end by 3 bases, with 9 bases between. This CDR3 comprises 14 residues. This CDR3 reads CASSYSQGDYEQYF. The CDR3 DNA follows: TGTGCCAGCAGTTACTCACAGGGCGACTACGAGCAGTACTTC.

J is TRBJ2-1 and V is TRBV4-3; D unclear. The V gene's germline CDR1 is LGHNA and CDR2 YSLEER. The CDR3 length is 16 residues. V was clipped by 1 base and J by 0 bases, with 10 bases between them. Here the CDR3 DNA reads TGCGCCAGCAGCCAAGGGTACGCGAACTCCTACAATGAGCAGTTCTTC. It translates to CASSQGYANSYNEQFF.

This chain connects TRBV3-1 (or the pseudogene TRBV3-2) to TRBJ2-5; tentative D call: TRBD1 (5 bases). In germline, CDR1 is LGHDT, CDR2 YNNKEL (reference sequence). Trimming cost V 6 bases and J 8 bases, with 10 bases left between them. CDR3 length: 11 residues. The DNA for the CDR3 is TGTGCCAGCAGTTGGGGCGCAACCCAGTACTTC. Its translation is CASSWGATQYF.

V gene TRBV11-3 combines with J gene TRBJ2-1; D is perhaps TRBD2 (6 bases). CDR3 size: 16 residues. In germline, CDR1 is SGHNT, CDR2 YENEEA. Trimming shortened V by 1 base and J by 8 bases, and 18 bases separated the two germline ends. The DNA of the CDR3 is TGTGCCAGCAGCTTAGGAGGGAGGTCTTCCGGGGATGAGCAGTTCTTC. Its translation is CASSLGGRSSGDEQFF.

This chain uses TRBV7-9 with TRBJ1-3, with 10 positions matching TRBD1. The CDR3 is made up of 19 amino acids. Germline CDR1 reads SEHNR; CDR2 reads FQNEAQ (reference sequence). With V trimmed by 5 bases and J by 0 bases, 13 bases remained unmatched. This CDR3 reads CASSPILGQGPSSGNTIYF. CDR3 sequence (DNA): TGTGCCAGCAGCCCAATTTTGGGACAGGGGCCTTCCTCTGGAAACACCATATATTTT.

DNA of the CDR3: TGTGCCAGCAGCTTGGGGCAGGGGTTGGATCAGCCCCAGCATTTT. This codes for CASSLGQGLDQPQHF. The genes are TRBV5-8 and TRBJ1-5; D is possibly TRBD1 (6 bases). The germline V gene encodes CDR1 SGHTS and CDR2 YDEGEE. Trimming shortened V by 0 bases and J by 5 bases, and 12 bases separated the two germline ends. The CDR3 contains 15 residues.

The gene calls are TRBV15 and TRBJ2-2, with a weak D call TRBD1 (6 bases). Germline V gives CDR1 LNHNV, CDR2 YYDKDF (reference sequence). The CDR3 runs 13 residues. Trimming pared 0 bases from V and 15 bases from J, leaving 14 bases between. CDR3 in amino acids: CATSRDGRGSVFF. The CDR3 nucleotides are TGTGCCACCAGCAGAGATGGCAGGGGATCGGTGTTTTTT.

The chain joins TRBV2 to TRBJ2-5; possible D gene TRBD2, 5 bases. V shed 2 bases and J shed 4 bases, with 17 bases lying between them. Looked up from germline, CDR1 is SNHLY and CDR2 is FYNNEI. This CDR3 has 16 amino acids. CDR3 coding DNA: TGTGCCAGCAGTGAATACCCAACCCCACGGGGAGAGACCCAGTACTTC. It codes for CASSEYPTPRGETQYF. Full variable domain (missing parts from reference TRBV2 and TRBJ2-5): EPEVTQTPSHQVTQMGQEVILRCVPISNHLYFYWYRQILGQKVEFLVSFYNNEISEKSEIFDDQFSVERPDGSNFTLKIRSTKLEDSAMYFCASSEYPTPRGETQYFGPGTRLLVL.

J is TRBJ2-1 and V is TRBV5-6; unclear D gene. V shed 4 bases and J shed 4 bases, with 3 bases lying between them. CDR3 length: 11 residues. Germline V lookup: CDR1 SGHDT, CDR2 YYEEEE. This CDR3 is CASSEYNEQFF. The DNA of the CDR3 is TGTGCCAGCAGCGAGTACAATGAGCAGTTCTTC.

CDR3 in amino acids: CASSLTFPYEQYF. CDR3 in DNA: TGCGCCAGCAGCTTGACATTCCCCTACGAGCAGTACTTC. The V gene is TRBV5-1, the J gene TRBJ2-7; D remains ambiguous. CDR1 SGHRS and CDR2 YFSETQ come from the germline V gene. V lost 1 base, J lost 2 bases, and 7 bases lay in between. This CDR3 is built from 13 residues.

The chain is built from TRBV5-4 and TRBJ2-7; a possible D gene is TRBD2 (6 bases). The CDR3 length is 15 residues. V lost 5 bases and J lost 2, with 17 bases in between. The germline V gene has CDR1 SGHNT and CDR2 YYREEE (reference sequence). CDR3 bases: TGTGCCAGCAGTTCCTCGGGACTTGAAACCTACGAGCAGTACTTC. Translation gives CASSSSGLETYEQYF.

CDR3: CASSQVGLAGDRDEQFF. The CDR3 DNA reads as TGCGCCAGCAGCCAAGTGGGACTAGCGGGAGACAGGGATGAGCAGTTCTTC. V is TRBV4-3 and J is TRBJ2-1; 14 nucleotides match TRBD2. Trimming cost V 1 base and J 8 bases; bases outside gene matches: 7. This CDR3 contains 17 residues. Germline V gives CDR1 LGHNA, CDR2 YSLEER.

The chain couples TRBV19 to TRBJ2-1, with unresolved D. CDR3 length equals 13 residues. Germline loops: CDR1 LNHDA, CDR2 SQIVND (reference sequence). Trimming cost V 4 bases and J 3 bases, with 7 bases left between them. The CDR3 reads CASSSSLYNEQFF. The DNA of the CDR3 is TGTGCCAGTAGTAGTTCTCTCTACAATGAGCAGTTCTTC.